Listed here are 15 T cell receptor beta chains from one sample, sequenced in a study of vaccination and CD4 T cells after COVID-19. These receptors have no identified antigens. Cultured CD4+ T-cell DNA underwent Oncomine TCR Beta short-read sequencing. TCRdb reanalysed the PCR reads using MiXCR and keeps one entry per CDR3 protein. The sample consists of 9,000 to 13,000 distinct CDR3 sequences, 41% of them appearing once. The treatment was: roughly 11-day PBMC culture with coronavirus spike peptide pools or control peptides (ViraFEST assay). The sample here was CD4+ T cells from blood, cultured in vitro, taken after SARS-CoV-2 vaccination. These receptors were collected from a human donor who had recovered from COVID-19.

The gene calls are TRBV14 and TRBJ1-2, with a tentative D call TRBD1 (6 bases). The germline V and J ends were trimmed by 3 bases and 7 bases, with 12 bases remaining between them. The CDR3 has 13 amino acids. CDR1 is SGHDN and CDR2 is FVKESK in the germline V gene. The CDR3 sequence is CASSHSRGSGYTF. The CDR3 DNA reads TGTGCCAGCAGCCACAGCAGGGGAAGTGGCTACACCTTC.

This sequence joins TRBV18 and TRBJ2-7; 11 nucleotides agree with TRBD2. The CDR3 is 16 amino acids. Per the germline V gene, CDR1 is KGHSH and CDR2 is LQKENI. The V and J ends lost 7 bases and 5 bases, in that order; junction bases with no gene match: 13. The CDR3 bases are TGTGCCAGCTTCCCCCGCGCACTAGCGGGAGTCCACGAGCAGTACTTC. It is translated as CASFPRALAGVHEQYF.

The rearrangement links TRBV20-1 to TRBJ1-6; D is undetermined. Trimming removed 0 bases from V and 0 bases from J, with 6 bases in between. This CDR3 comprises 15 residues. Germline assignment: CDR1 DFQATT and CDR2 SNEGSKA (reference sequence). The CDR3 sequence is CSARDQNSYNSPLHF. The CDR3 DNA reads as TGCAGTGCTAGAGACCAGAACTCCTATAATTCACCCCTCCACTTT.

CDR3 amino acids: CASSRLRGFQETQYF. CDR3 sequence (DNA): TGCGCCAGCAGTCGCCTAAGGGGGTTCCAAGAGACCCAGTACTTC. The chain joins TRBV23-1 to TRBJ2-5, with D perhaps matching TRBD1 (6 bases). TRBV23-1 is an ORF; its function is uncertain. The CDR3 is made up of 15 amino acids. V was pared by 4 bases and J by 1 base, with 13 bases between.

The chain carries TRBV11-3 and TRBJ2-2; 10 nucleotides agree with TRBD1. The V segment lost 4 bases and the J segment 4 bases; nucleotides outside the gene matches: 12. CDR1 SGHNT and CDR2 YENEEA come from the germline V gene. CDR3 length: 18 residues. The CDR3 bases are TGTGCCAGCAGCTCGGACGGGGCTCGGACAGGGGGCACCGGGGAGCTGTTTTTT. The encoded protein is CASSSDGARTGGTGELFF.

This clonotype was picked up a small number of times. The chain uses TRBV6-1 and TRBJ1-5, with D unresolved. CDR1 is MNHNS and CDR2 is SASEGT in the germline V gene. V dropped 6 bases and J dropped 4 bases, with 10 bases sitting between them. The CDR3 is 13 residues long. The CDR3 coding sequence is TGTGCCAGCAGCACTACACGAAATCAGCCCCAGCATTTT. Protein product: CASSTTRNQPQHF.

The chain links TRBV15 to TRBJ2-3; weak D call: TRBD2 (6 bases). The V end lost 1 base, the J end lost 3 bases, and 8 bases lay between the germline ends. This CDR3 comprises 14 residues. Per germline, CDR1 LNHNV and CDR2 YYDKDF (reference sequence). The CDR3 DNA sequence: TGTGCCACCAGCAGAGGGACTACGACAGATACGCAGTATTTT. Amino acids: CATSRGTTTDTQYF.

This clonotype was detected a few times. This chain's CDR3 is CASSIGVGIGYTF. DNA of the CDR3: TGTGCCAGCAGCATAGGGGTAGGCATAGGCTACACCTTC. The chain couples TRBV7-2 to TRBJ1-2; possibly TRBD1 for D (5 bases). Trimming shortened V by 5 bases and J by 8 bases, and 15 bases separated the two germline ends. The CDR3 runs to 13 residues. Germline V gives CDR1 SGHTA, CDR2 FQGNSA.

The rearrangement joins TRBV25-1 to TRBJ1-2, with D uncertain. V shed 2 bases and J shed 4 bases, with 2 bases lying between them. The CDR3 runs to 11 residues. Germline assignment: CDR1 MGHDK and CDR2 SYGVNS. In nucleotides, the CDR3 is TGTGCCAGCAGTGAAGTCTATGGCTACACCTTC. This translates into CASSEVYGYTF.

V usage is TRBV7-9 and J usage is TRBJ2-1; D possibly corresponds to TRBD2 (5 bases). The CDR3 length is 15 residues. Germline V CDR1 and CDR2: SEHNR, FQNEAQ (reference sequence). Trimming pared 0 bases from V and 1 base from J, leaving 7 bases between. CDR3 amino acids: CASSLAGRSYNEQFF. DNA for the CDR3: TGTGCCAGCAGCTTAGCGGGGAGATCCTACAATGAGCAGTTCTTC.

This rearrangement joins TRBV19 to TRBJ1-5; D is ambiguous. CDR1 and CDR2 from the germline V gene are LNHDA and SQIVND (reference sequence). V lost 4 bases, J lost 0 bases, and 13 bases lay in between. The CDR3 length is 16 residues. For the CDR3, the DNA is TGTGCCAGTAGTACGGGCGGCCAGTATAGCAATCAGCCCCAGCATTTT. Translated, it gives CASSTGGQYSNQPQHF.

The rearrangement joins TRBV5-4 to TRBJ2-1; D possibly matches TRBD1 or TRBD2 (5 bases each). V was cut by 1 base and J by 9 bases, with 14 bases left in between. The CDR3 is 14 residues long. The germline V gene has CDR1 SGHNT and CDR2 YYREEE (reference sequence). Here the CDR3 reads CASSLTGRQVEQFF. CDR3 sequence (DNA): TGTGCCAGCAGCTTGACGGGACGACAAGTTGAGCAGTTCTTC.

This clonotype was recorded a few times. The rearrangement links TRBV6-5 to TRBJ1-2; tentatively, D is TRBD1 (6 bases). Between the trimmed V and J ends, which lost 0 bases and 4 bases, there was a span of 15 bases. Germline V gene sequence: CDR1 MNHEY, CDR2 SVGAGI. The CDR3 has 16 residues. CDR3 sequence reads: CASSYSSTGVGYGYTF. DNA of the CDR3: TGTGCCAGCAGTTACTCTTCGACAGGAGTTGGCTATGGCTACACCTTC.

This clonotype was counted between two and nine times. The chain employs TRBV7-2 and TRBJ2-5; D may be TRBD2 (6 bases). V was pared by 5 bases and J by 5 bases, with 21 bases between. Germline CDR1 is SGHTA and CDR2 is FQGNSA. This CDR3 is built from 16 residues. CDR3 in amino acids: CASSVPGLFSKETQYF. The CDR3, as DNA: TGTGCCAGCAGCGTACCGGGACTTTTCTCCAAGGAGACCCAGTACTTC.

V and J are TRBV20-1 and TRBJ1-1; no firm D call. CDR3 length: 12 amino acids. Trimming pared 5 bases from V and 4 bases from J, leaving 11 bases between. CDR1 and CDR2 from the germline V gene are DFQATT and SNEGSKA (reference sequence). The CDR3 protein is CSAGRAITEAFF. DNA for the CDR3: TGCAGTGCTGGTAGGGCGATCACTGAAGCTTTCTTT.